The clone carrying this T cell receptor beta chain showed up just once. This sample was taken from a study of blood T cell repertoires in COVID-19. Profiled with immunoSEQ multiplex PCR; TCRdb holds only in-frame clones, not every one. The table has about 14,000 clones, around 84% seen once; the top ten hold around 24%. What was sequenced was peripheral blood. The receptor was isolated from a woman aged 45-59 years with active or convalescent COVID-19.

The CDR3 bases are TGTGCCAGCAGCCTATCGAGGGACACTGAAGCTTTCTTT. It specifies CASSLSRDTEAFF. This rearrangement joins TRBV7-3 to TRBJ1-1; D gene uncertain. This CDR3 is 13 amino acids long. CDR1 SGHTA and CDR2 FQGTGA come from the germline V gene. V lost 5 bases, J lost 3 bases, and 10 bases lay in between.